This is a list of T cell receptor beta chains from one sample in a study of blood T cell repertoires in COVID-19. The method was immunoSEQ multiplex PCR; TCRdb's version includes in-frame clones alone and lacks a portion of them. The table lists a few hundred thousand clones, around four fifths of them singletons. The specimen was peripheral blood. Source of these receptors: a woman between 45 and 60 years old with acute or convalescent COVID-19. Each CDR3 is given with its conserved first and last residue. The D gene is left open where the match is weak. Clone size is stated in some rows and not others, as once, few, many or a class when expanded.

>.|.|TRBJ2-2|TRBV11-2
TGTGCCAGCAGCTTAGGGTTTTCGACACTCGAGCTGTTTTTT
CASSLGFSTLELFF
>.|.|TRBJ2-5|TRBV25-1
TGTGCCAGCAGTGTTTCTGCGCGGACCCAGTACTTC
CASSVSARTQYF
>.|TRBD2|TRBJ2-2|TRBV3-1/TRBV3-2
TGTGCCAGCAGCCAAGAGGGGCCAGCGGGGGGCACCGGGGAGCTGTTTTTT
CASSQEGPAGGTGELFF
>.|.|TRBJ1-4|TRBV4-2
TGTGCCAGCAGCCAAACCCCACAGGGCGGGGGACTGTTTTTT
CASSQTPQGGGLFF
>.|TRBD2|TRBJ2-1|TRBV4-2
TGTGCCAGCAGCCAAGGGAATAGCGGGGGGGCCGGTGAGCAGTTCTTC
CASSQGNSGGAGEQFF
>.|.|TRBJ1-2|TRBV7-2
TGTGCCAGCAGCCCTAGAGACGGTGACCGAGACACCTTC
CASSPRDGDRDTF
>.|.|TRBJ1-1|TRBV5-1
TGCGCCAGCGGGGAGACAGGTAACACTGAAGCTTTCTTT
CASGETGNTEAFF
>.|TRBD1|TRBJ2-5|TRBV5-1
TGCGCCAGCAGCCCCCTGGGACAGTATCAAGAGACCCAGTACTTC
CASSPLGQYQETQYF
>.|.|TRBJ2-1|TRBV4-3
TGCGCCAGCAGCCAAGGCGTCGGCGGGGGCCACAATGAGCAGTTCTTC
CASSQGVGGGHNEQFF
>few|.|TRBJ1-2|TRBV6-1
TGTGCCAGCAGTGAAGGGTGGACAGACTATGGCTACACCTTC
CASSEGWTDYGYTF
>.|.|TRBJ2-2|TRBV4-2
TGTGCCAGCAGCCAAGAGGGCCACAAGGGAGGCACCGGGGAGCTGTTTTTT
CASSQEGHKGGTGELFF
>.|TRBD2|TRBJ2-3|TRBV6-1
TGTGCCAGCAGTGAAGAGGAGGGCGGGGGGGCCACAGATACGCAGTATTTT
CASSEEEGGGATDTQYF
>once|TRBD2|TRBJ2-5|TRBV6-5
TGTGCCAGCAGTTACATCCTAGCGGGAGGGAGGGAGACCCAGTACTTC
CASSYILAGGRETQYF
>.|TRBD2|TRBJ2-3|TRBV24-1
TGTGCCACCAGTGATTCTGGGACAGGGGGACTAGCGGGAGTAGGTGATACGCAGTATTTT
CATSDSGTGGLAGVGDTQYF
>.|TRBD1|TRBJ2-1|TRBV24-1
TGTGCCACCAGTGACCCTCGGACAGGGGGCCGTTACAATGAGCAGTTCTTC
CATSDPRTGGRYNEQFF
>.|.|TRBJ1-2|TRBV6-2/TRBV6-3
TGTGCCAGCAGTCGGGACTTCCCGTATGGCTACACCTTC
CASSRDFPYGYTF
>.|TRBD1|TRBJ1-2|TRBV6-4
TGTGCCAGCAGTGTGGGGACAGGTTACACCTTC
CASSVGTGYTF
>.|.|TRBJ2-3|TRBV5-1
TGCGCCAGCAGCTCGAACGCCGGGACAAGCACAGATACGCAGTATTTT
CASSSNAGTSTDTQYF
>.|TRBD2|TRBJ2-1|TRBV12-5
TGTGCTAGTGGACAACCTAGCGGGGGGCCATCCTACAATGAGCAGTTCTTC
CASGQPSGGPSYNEQFF
>.|.|TRBJ1-4|TRBV30
TGTGCCTGGAGTGTGTTTAGGGGGAACGAAAAACTGTTTTTT
CAWSVFRGNEKLFF
>.|TRBD1|TRBJ1-1|TRBV30
TGTGCCTGGAGAGGACAGGGGAACACTGAAGCTTTCTTT
CAWRGQGNTEAFF
>.|.|TRBJ1-2|TRBV10-3
TGTGCCATCAGTGGATCTGGGGGCGACTTTAACTATGGCTACACCTTC
CAISGSGGDFNYGYTF
>.|.|TRBJ2-2|TRBV7-9
TGTGCCAGCAGCTTACGGAGGGTTGGCGGGGAGCTGTTTTTT
CASSLRRVGGELFF
>once|TRBD2|TRBJ2-3|TRBV5-4
TGTGCCAGCAGCTTGCGAAGCGGGGGGGAGGCAGATACGCAGTATTTT
CASSLRSGGEADTQYF
>once|.|TRBJ1-4|TRBV12-5
TGTGCTAGTGGTTTTAGAACGGTGACAACTAATGAAAAACTGTTTTTT
CASGFRTVTTNEKLFF
>.|.|TRBJ2-1|TRBV11-3
TGTGCCAGCAGCTTAGGCGGCAATAACAATGAGCAGTTCTTC
CASSLGGNNNEQFF
>once|TRBD1|TRBJ1-4|TRBV5-4
TGTGCCAGCAGTTTCGACAGGGGAGGAGAAAAACTGTTTTTT
CASSFDRGGEKLFF
>.|.|TRBJ2-7|TRBV7-6
TGTGCCAGCAGCGTAGGGGCCCCCCACAACGAGCAGTACTTC
CASSVGAPHNEQYF
>.|.|TRBJ2-3|TRBV29-1
TGCAGCGTTGGGCTCACCGTTGCCCCTGATACGCAGTATTTT
CSVGLTVAPDTQYF
>.|TRBD1|TRBJ2-7|TRBV10-3
TGTGCCATCAGCGGGACAGGAACCTACGAGCAGTACTTC
CAISGTGTYEQYF
>.|TRBD2|TRBJ2-5|TRBV3-1/TRBV3-2
TGTGCCAGCAGCCAAGCGAGCGCGGGGGGACACGAGACCCAGTACTTC
CASSQASAGGHETQYF
>.|.|TRBJ1-1|TRBV5-5
TGTGCCAGCAGCTTGCTAGGCGCGGGCACTGAAGCTTTCTTT
CASSLLGAGTEAFF